The T cell receptor beta chain under discussion was sequenced for a study of blood T cell repertoires in COVID-19. Clones were sequenced by immunoSEQ multiplex PCR, and TCRdb holds only the in-frame ones, with some missing. The data contain 55,000 to 85,000 clones, roughly 70% of them seen just once; the ten biggest clones take up over 20%. This TCR was recovered from a man aged 55 to 69 with acute or convalescent COVID-19. What was sequenced was peripheral blood.

The chain's CDR3 is CASSTDYNQPQHF. The CDR3 DNA reads as TGTGCCAGCAGTACGGACTACAATCAGCCCCAGCATTTT. The chain uses TRBV6-5 and TRBJ1-5, with D hard to call. Germline values: CDR1 MNHEY, CDR2 SVGAGI. V lost 5 bases to trimming and J lost 3 bases, with 8 bases between them. The CDR3 is 13 residues long.